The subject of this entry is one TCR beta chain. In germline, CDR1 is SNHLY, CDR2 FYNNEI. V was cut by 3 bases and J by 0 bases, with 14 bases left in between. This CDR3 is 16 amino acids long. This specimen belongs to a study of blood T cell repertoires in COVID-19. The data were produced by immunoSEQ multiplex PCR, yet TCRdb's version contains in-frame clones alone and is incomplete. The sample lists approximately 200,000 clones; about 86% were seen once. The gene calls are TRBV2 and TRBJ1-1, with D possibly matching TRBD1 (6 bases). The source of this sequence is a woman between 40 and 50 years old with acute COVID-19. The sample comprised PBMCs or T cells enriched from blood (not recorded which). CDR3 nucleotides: TGTGCCAGCAGTGAGGAACAGGGCAACATGAACACTGAAGCTTTCTTT. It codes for CASSEEQGNMNTEAFF. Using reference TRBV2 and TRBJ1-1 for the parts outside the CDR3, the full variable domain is EPEVTQTPSHQVTQMGQEVILRCVPISNHLYFYWYRQILGQKVEFLVSFYNNEISEKSEIFDDQFSVERPDGSNFTLKIRSTKLEDSAMYFCASSEEQGNMNTEAFFGQGTRLTVV.